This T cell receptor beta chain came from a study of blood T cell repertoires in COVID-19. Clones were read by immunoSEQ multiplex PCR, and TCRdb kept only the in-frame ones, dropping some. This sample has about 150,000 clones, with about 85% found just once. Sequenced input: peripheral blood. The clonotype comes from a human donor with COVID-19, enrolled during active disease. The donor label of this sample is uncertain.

The CDR3 sequence: CSVVAGTGSHEQYF. The CDR3 DNA reads as TGCAGCGTTGTCGCCGGGACAGGGTCCCACGAGCAGTACTTC. V gene TRBV29-1 combines with J gene TRBJ2-7; 9 bases are shared with TRBD1. Germline loops: CDR1 SQVTM, CDR2 ANQGSEA. The CDR3 consists of 14 residues. J gave up 5 bases and V 4 bases, and 9 bases lay outside the gene matches.